A selection of T cell receptor beta chains follows, all from one sample in a study of metastatic and nonmetastatic thyroid tumors. From the PCR reads, TCRdb re-called clones with MiXCR. The table includes about 70,000 clones, 18% detected once. The sequencing sample was made of blood. The source is a female donor with papillary thyroid cancer or a benign thyroid nodule (not recorded which). Some clones in this sample may be carry-over from other donors' samples. CDR3s include the opening cysteine and the closing phenylalanine or tryptophan. The D gene is left open where the match is weak. Only some rows state a clone size, as once, few, many or a class for expanded clones.

v_call	cdr3_length	j_call	clone_size	d_call	cdr3_nt	cdr3_aa
TRBV4-1	16	TRBJ2-1	many	TRBD2	TGCGCCAGCAGCCCCCCAGCGGGAACCTCCTACAATGAGCAGTTCTTC	CASSPPAGTSYNEQFF
TRBV19	12	TRBJ2-5	medium-sized	.	TGTGCCAGTAGACAGGCTGGGGAGACCCAGTACTTC	CASRQAGETQYF
TRBV19	11	TRBJ1-2	many	.	TGTGCCAGTAGTAAGGGCGGCGGCTACACCTTC	CASSKGGGYTF
TRBV3-1	15	TRBJ1-4	many	.	TGTGCCAGCAGCCAAGGTAACGAAGGGCGTGAAAAACTGTTTTTT	CASSQGNEGREKLFF
TRBV6-5	15	TRBJ2-7	many	.	TGTGCCAGCAGTTACTCGGGGGCAGGGAGCTACGAGCAGTACTTC	CASSYSGAGSYEQYF
TRBV6-1	15	TRBJ2-7	many	.	TGTGCCAGCAGTGTACAGGGCGGTGCTGGCTACGAGCAGTACTTC	CASSVQGGAGYEQYF
TRBV27	15	TRBJ2-7	.	TRBD1	TGTGCCAGCAGTTTAGTCGGACAGGGGTCTTACGAGCAGTACTTC	CASSLVGQGSYEQYF
TRBV20-1	15	TRBJ1-1	.	.	TGCAGTGCCCACCTCGACAGGTCTACTATCATTGAAGCTTTCTTT	CSAHLDRSTIIEAFF
TRBV6-1	14	TRBJ1-2	many	TRBD1	TGTGCCAGCAGCATTGACAGGGCCCCTTATGGCTACACCTTC	CASSIDRAPYGYTF
TRBV5-1	13	TRBJ2-5	many	.	TGCGCCAGCAGCCCCGGGGTTCAAGAGACCCAGTACTTC	CASSPGVQETQYF
TRBV24-1	13	TRBJ2-5	many	.	TGTGCCACGCGGCGGGGCCCCCAAGAGACCCAGTACTTC	CATRRGPQETQYF
TRBV19	13	TRBJ1-5	many	TRBD1	TGTGCCAGTAGCGGGACAGGGAATCAGCCCCAGCATTTT	CASSGTGNQPQHF
TRBV9	16	TRBJ2-1	.	TRBD2	TGTGCCAGCAGCGTAGGTACTAGCGGGCATTACAATGAGCAGTTCTTC	CASSVGTSGHYNEQFF
TRBV5-1	15	TRBJ2-2	.	.	TGCGCCAGCAACCTGGACGGGAGAGACACCGGGGAGCTGTTTTTT	CASNLDGRDTGELFF
TRBV12-3/TRBV12-4	12	TRBJ2-1	many	TRBD1	TGTGCCAGCAGTTCGAACAGGGGTGAGCAGTTCTTC	CASSSNRGEQFF
TRBV6-1	18	TRBJ1-3	many	.	TGTGCCAGCAGTGCAGGCCACAGGAGGGGCACCTCTGGAAACACCATATATTTT	CASSAGHRRGTSGNTIYF
TRBV28	15	TRBJ2-7	few	TRBD1	TGTGCCAGCAGTTCGCCGGGACAGGGGGGTTACGAGCAGTACTTC	CASSSPGQGGYEQYF
TRBV14	14	TRBJ2-7	many	TRBD1	TGTGCCAGCAGCCGGACAGGTGGCTCCTACGAGCAGTACTTC	CASSRTGGSYEQYF
TRBV18	19	TRBJ1-3	.	TRBD1	TGTGCCAGCTCACCCTTCCTAACAGGGGAGGTGAGCTCTGGAAACACCATATATTTT	CASSPFLTGEVSSGNTIYF
TRBV19	15	TRBJ1-1	many	TRBD1	TGTGCCAGTAGTCCGACGGACAGGTCGAACACTGAAGCTTTCTTT	CASSPTDRSNTEAFF
TRBV2	15	TRBJ1-3	many	TRBD1	TGTGCCAGCAGGGCGGGACAGCTCTCTGGAAACACCATATATTTT	CASRAGQLSGNTIYF
TRBV6-1	14	TRBJ2-3	many	.	TGTGCCAGCAGCCCTTCAAAAGGGGCAGATACGCAGTATTTT	CASSPSKGADTQYF
TRBV7-6	18	TRBJ2-1	.	TRBD2	TGTGCCAGCAGCTTTCTCAACATCACAGGGTCGGGGGGGAATGAGCAGTTCTTC	CASSFLNITGSGGNEQFF
TRBV12-3/TRBV12-4	14	TRBJ1-4	many	TRBD1	TGTGCCAGCAGTACAGGGGCAACTAATGAAAAACTGTTTTTT	CASSTGATNEKLFF
TRBV7-8	15	TRBJ2-7	.	.	TGTGCCAGCAGCTTAGTAATGGGACTTAAATACGAGCAGTACTTC	CASSLVMGLKYEQYF
TRBV6-1	14	TRBJ2-3	few	TRBD1	TGTGCCAGCACCAGGACAGGGAGGACAGATACGCAGTATTTT	CASTRTGRTDTQYF
TRBV25-1	12	TRBJ2-7	many	.	TGTGCCAGCAGCGCAGGGTCCCACGAGCAGTACTTC	CASSAGSHEQYF
TRBV29-1	14	TRBJ1-5	few	.	TGCAGCGTTGAAGATCCAGGCAGCAATCAGCCCCAGCATTTT	CSVEDPGSNQPQHF
TRBV29-1	17	TRBJ2-7	many	.	TGCAGCGTTGAGTGGGACAGGGGGACTAGCGGGCGGTACGAGCAGTACTTC	CSVEWDRGTSGRYEQYF
TRBV18	14	TRBJ2-2	many	.	TGTGCCAGCTCGCCCGGGACACACACCGGGGAGCTGTTTTTT	CASSPGTHTGELFF
TRBV6-4	14	TRBJ1-1	.	TRBD1	TGTGCCAGCAGCCAGACAGGGGGCGCTTCTGAAGCTTTCTTT	CASSQTGGASEAFF
TRBV5-1	15	TRBJ1-6	many	.	TGCGCCAGCAGCTCCCGGGACTACTATAATTCACCCCTCCACTTT	CASSSRDYYNSPLHF
TRBV20-1	16	TRBJ1-5	many	TRBD1	TGCAGTGCTAGTGCGGACAGGGGACTTAGCAATCAGCCCCAGCATTTT	CSASADRGLSNQPQHF
TRBV20-1	13	TRBJ2-1	.	.	TGCAGTGCTTTGGGGCTAGCCGGTAATGAGCAGTTCTTC	CSALGLAGNEQFF
TRBV20-1	13	TRBJ2-5	many	.	TGCAGTGCTAGGTCGGCGGGTAGGGAGACCCAGTACTTC	CSARSAGRETQYF
TRBV9	13	TRBJ1-1	many	.	TGTGCCAGCAACCGGGACACCGACACTGAAGCTTTCTTT	CASNRDTDTEAFF
TRBV12-3/TRBV12-4	13	TRBJ1-3	few	.	TGTGCCTTCAGGGAGAAGGGTGGAAACACCATATATTTT	CAFREKGGNTIYF
TRBV9	13	TRBJ1-1	many	.	TGTGCCAGCAGCCCCCAGGGTAACACTGAAGCTTTCTTT	CASSPQGNTEAFF
TRBV5-6	17	TRBJ2-3	.	.	TGTGCCAGCAGCTCCGCCGGAGGACTGCACAGCACAGATACGCAGTATTTT	CASSSAGGLHSTDTQYF
TRBV4-3	14	TRBJ1-2	.	.	TGCGCCAGCAGCCCTAAATTAGTGAGCTATGGCTACACCTTC	CASSPKLVSYGYTF
TRBV30	15	TRBJ2-2	many	TRBD1	TGTGCCTGGAAGACAGGGGGCTCGAACACCGGGGAGCTGTTTTTT	CAWKTGGSNTGELFF
TRBV4-1	15	TRBJ2-1	many	.	TGCGCCAGCAGCCTCCGGGCCGCGTTGTCCAATGAGCAGTTCTTC	CASSLRAALSNEQFF
TRBV18	13	TRBJ2-2	many	.	TGTGCCAGCTCACCACGGACAGACGGGGAGCTGTTTTTT	CASSPRTDGELFF
TRBV5-1	14	TRBJ2-3	many	.	TGCGCCAGCAGCTCAGGACATAGCACAGATACGCAGTATTTT	CASSSGHSTDTQYF
TRBV27	12	TRBJ2-2	.	.	TGTGCCAGCAGTTACATCACCGGGGAGCTGTTTTTT	CASSYITGELFF
TRBV7-8	16	TRBJ2-7	.	.	TGTGCCAGCAGCCCCGGGGTTGACAGAGCGCGGCACGAGCAGTACTTC	CASSPGVDRARHEQYF
TRBV12-3/TRBV12-4	14	TRBJ2-7	.	.	TGTGCCAGCAGATTAACGGCCGATTCCTACGAGCAGTACTTC	CASRLTADSYEQYF
TRBV6-4	14	TRBJ2-7	many	.	TGTGCCAGCAGTGAACAGGCTGGAAGCTACGAGCAGTACTTC	CASSEQAGSYEQYF
TRBV12-3/TRBV12-4	14	TRBJ1-1	many	TRBD1	TGTGCCAGCAGCCTCGGACAGGGTCATACTGAAGCTTTCTTT	CASSLGQGHTEAFF